The 27 T cell receptor beta chains below all came from one sample that was sequenced in a study of blood T cells in healthy people across ages. Primers used in a second PCR of roughly 6 to 11 cycles were a sample-barcoded 5' primer and a J-beta primer mix. TCRdb re-derived calls from the 5' RACE reads in MiXCR, one entry per CDR3 protein. The table records fewer than 700,000 distinct CDR3 sequences, around 43% of them present only once. Sequencing input: blood. Receptor source: a man older than 75 in good health.

The chain joins TRBV7-2 to TRBJ2-7; TRBD1 or TRBD2 may be the D gene (5 bases each). Per germline, CDR1 SGHTA and CDR2 FQGNSA. The germline V and J ends were trimmed by 2 bases and 4 bases, with 15 bases remaining between them. The CDR3 consists of 15 residues. In DNA form, the CDR3 reads TGTGCCAGCAGCTTAAGTTGGGACCACAAATACGAGCAGTACTTC. This sequence encodes CASSLSWDHKYEQYF. Full variable domain (outside the CDR3, taken from reference TRBV7-2 and TRBJ2-7): GAGVSQSPSNKVTEKGKDVELRCDPISGHTALYWYRQSLGQGLEFLIYFQGNSAPDKSGLPSDRFSAERTGGSVSTLTIQRTQQEDSAVYLCASSLSWDHKYEQYFGPGTRLTVT.

In its sample, this clonotype was seen a few times. The V and J genes are TRBV20-1 and TRBJ2-5, with D tentatively TRBD2 (7 bases). The CDR3 contains 15 residues. V was shortened by 0 bases and J by 2 bases, with 13 bases between the two germline ends. The germline gives CDR1 DFQATT, CDR2 SNEGSKA (reference sequence). The CDR3 nucleotides are TGCAGTGCTAGAGATTGGCGGGGGCCGCAAGAGACCCAGTACTTC. This translates into CSARDWRGPQETQYF.

In the case of this clonotype: The junction and the germline gene differ at one end; a read error may be behind it. This chain links TRBV7-7 with TRBJ2-5; TRBD2 matches 11 bases. Germline lookup yields CDR1 SSHAT and CDR2 FNYEAQ (reference sequence). The CDR3 has 14 amino acids. The CDR3 reads CASSRGLAVETQYF. The DNA of the CDR3 is TGTGCTAGCAGCAGGGGACTAGCGGTGGAGACCCAGTACTTC.

CDR3 sequence reads: CASSLRRGSPYEQYF. Here the CDR3 DNA reads TGTGCCAGCAGTTTAAGGAGGGGGTCTCCCTACGAGCAGTACTTC. The chain uses TRBV27 and TRBJ2-7, with D perhaps TRBD1 or TRBD2 (6 bases each). This CDR3 contains 15 residues. Germline V lookup: CDR1 MNHEY, CDR2 SMNVEV (reference sequence). The V end was cut by 2 bases, the J end by 2 bases, with 13 bases between.

In regard to this clonotype: A clone one base away is much larger, so this may be a read error. V usage is TRBV15 and J usage is TRBJ2-3; 13 bases fit TRBD2. This CDR3 has 16 amino acids. Germline assignment: CDR1 LNHNV and CDR2 YYDKDF (reference sequence). CDR3 DNA: TGTGCCACCAGCAGAGAGGGACTAGCGGGATCAGATATGCAGTATTTT. Its protein product is CATSREGLAGSDMQYF.

The rearrangement joins TRBV29-1 to TRBJ2-1; 9 bases are a match to TRBD1. Germline assignment: CDR1 SQVTM and CDR2 ANQGSEA. The ends lost 5 bases at V and 5 bases at J; junction bases unmatched: 10. CDR3 length: 15 amino acids. Here the CDR3 reads CSVICWDRDHNEQFF. The DNA of the CDR3 is TGCAGCGTTATCTGCTGGGACAGGGACCACAATGAGCAGTTCTTC.

This clonotype appeared a few times. V and J are TRBV4-2 and TRBJ2-4; 7 bases map to TRBD1. The CDR3 length is 17 residues. CDR1 is LGHNA and CDR2 is YNFKEQ in the germline V gene. Trimming removed 1 base from V and 1 base from J; junction bases left unmatched: 7. The CDR3 coding sequence is TGTGCCAGCAGCCAAGGAGGGGGCGGTTGGGCCAAAAACATTCAGTACTTC. Residues: CASSQGGGGWAKNIQYF.

The genes are TRBV20-1 and TRBJ1-2; D remains unclear. This CDR3 has 13 residues. Germline loops: CDR1 DFQATT, CDR2 SNEGSKA (reference sequence). V was shortened by 0 bases and J by 2 bases, with 7 bases between the two germline ends. Here the CDR3 DNA reads TGCAGTGCTAGAGATTGGGGAAACTATGGCTACACCTTC. This encodes CSARDWGNYGYTF.

There are a few counts of this clonotype. The junction differs from germline at one of its ends, possibly a read error. The chain links TRBV29-1 to TRBJ1-2, with 7 bases identical to TRBD1. CDR3 length: 14 residues. Germline loops: CDR1 SQVTM, CDR2 ANQGSEA. CDR3 region: CSVGRDSPNYGYTF. The CDR3 bases are TGCAGCGTTGGACGGGACAGTCCTAATTATGGCTACACCTTC. Together with reference TRBV29-1 and TRBJ1-2, the CDR3 gives the full variable domain: SAVISQKPSRDICQRGTSLTIQCQVDSQVTMMFWYRQQPGQSLTLIATANQGSEATYESGFVIDKFPISRPNLTFSTLTVSNMSPEDSSIYLCSVGRDSPNYGYTFGSGTRLTVV.

The chain combines TRBV20-1 with TRBJ2-1; 7 bases match TRBD2. Germline V CDR1 and CDR2: DFQATT, SNEGSKA (reference sequence). This CDR3 is built from 12 residues. V shed 6 bases, J shed 9 bases, and the junction held 8 bases outside the gene matches. CDR3 sequence (DNA): TGCAGTGCCCCCCATCGCGGGAGTGAGCAGTTCTTC. It translates to CSAPHRGSEQFF.

The chain has TRBV4-1 and TRBJ2-3; tentative D call: TRBD1 (6 bases). V was pared by 2 bases and J by 7 bases, with 10 bases between. In germline, CDR1 is MGHRA, CDR2 YSYEKL. This CDR3 is built from 13 residues. This CDR3 is CASSQLGGYTQYF. CDR3 coding DNA: TGCGCCAGCAGCCAACTAGGGGGTTATACGCAGTATTTT.

This clonotype appeared once. One junction end does not reproduce the germline sequence, and a read error may be involved. The chain recombines TRBV6-1 with TRBJ1-5; D remains ambiguous. Germline loops: CDR1 MNHNS, CDR2 SASEGT. The CDR3 runs 16 residues. In nucleotides, the CDR3 is TGTGCCGGCAGCCTCCCACGGGGTTCCGTTAGGCAGCCCCAGCATTTT. As protein: CAGSLPRGSVRQPQHF.

The V call is TRBV4-1, the J call TRBJ1-2; D not certain. CDR1 MGHRA and CDR2 YSYEKL come from the germline V gene. The CDR3 consists of 14 residues. Trimming stripped 6 bases from V and 4 bases from J, with 15 bases between. In nucleotides, the CDR3 is TGCGCCAGCAGTTATGACGGAGACACCTATGGCTACACCTTC. It encodes CASSYDGDTYGYTF.

This chain uses TRBV20-1 with TRBJ2-4, with 12 bases lining up with TRBD2. The J segment lost 15 bases and the V segment lost 4 bases, leaving 16 bases of the junction unmatched. From germline, CDR1 is DFQATT and CDR2 SNEGSKA (reference sequence). This CDR3 is built from 15 residues. This chain's CDR3 is CSATSGGDNGDERYF. Here the CDR3 DNA reads TGCAGTGCTACTAGCGGGGGGGACAACGGAGATGAGCGGTACTTC.

In its sample, this clonotype was seen many times. This sequence joins TRBV20-1 and TRBJ2-5; the match to TRBD1 covers 10 bases. Judging by the DNA end, TRBJ2-7 fits better; the J call may be wrong. Per the germline V gene, CDR1 is DFQATT and CDR2 is SNEGSKA (reference sequence). This CDR3 spans 18 amino acids. CDR3 amino acids: CSAPNSGQGYLGVNEQYF. CDR3 sequence (DNA): TGCAGTGCTCCGAACTCGGGACAGGGGTATTTGGGTGTCAACGAGCAGTACTTC.

CDR3 residues: CASRPPGTGRDQPQHF. As DNA, the CDR3 is TGTGCCAGCAGACCCCCTGGGACAGGGAGGGATCAGCCCCAGCATTTT. The rearrangement joins TRBV6-5 to TRBJ1-5, with 9 bases matching TRBD1. The ends lost 6 bases at V and 5 bases at J; junction bases unmatched: 11. CDR1 and CDR2 (germline): MNHEY, SVGAGI. The CDR3 consists of 16 residues.

This rearrangement joins TRBV7-2 to TRBJ2-5; a weak D match, TRBD2 (7 bases). The CDR3 is 15 amino acids. The germline V and J ends were trimmed by 3 bases and 1 base, with 12 bases remaining between them. Germline loops: CDR1 SGHTA, CDR2 FQGNSA. The DNA of the CDR3 is TGTGCCAGCAGCTTGAACGGGGGGCGCCAAGAGACCCAGTACTTC. Its translation: CASSLNGGRQETQYF.

A single count supports this clonotype. The chain has TRBV6-1 and TRBJ2-7, with no clear D. V was clipped by 0 bases and J by 7 bases, with 10 bases between them. Germline loops: CDR1 MNHNS, CDR2 SASEGT. CDR3 length equals 13 residues. The CDR3 nucleotides are TGTGCCAGCAGTGAAGCGCGCTACAATGAGCAGTACTTC. Translated, it gives CASSEARYNEQYF.

The sample holds a few counts of this clonotype. V is TRBV24-1 and J is TRBJ2-3, with D possibly called TRBD1 or TRBD2 (6 bases each). The ends were cut back, 7 bases at V and 3 bases at J, with 10 bases in the middle. CDR1 KGHDR and CDR2 SFDVKD come from the germline V gene. The CDR3 sequence is 13 residues long. The DNA for the CDR3 is TGTGCCACCAGCGAGGGGGGAACAGATACGCAGTATTTT. Translating gives CATSEGGTDTQYF.

The chain is built from TRBV3-1 and TRBJ2-1, with 9 bases matching TRBD2. CDR1 is LGHDT, CDR2 YNNKEL, per germline (reference sequence). This CDR3 has 15 residues. V lost 6 bases, J lost 5 bases, and 8 bases stayed unmatched. CDR3 nucleotides: TGTGCCAGCAGGACCGTAGCGGGGGCAAACAATGAGCAGTTCTTC. Encoded protein: CASRTVAGANNEQFF.

This clonotype turned up a few times. The chain employs TRBV20-1 and TRBJ1-2, with TRBD1 matching over 9 bases. V was clipped by 0 bases and J by 7 bases; unmatched bases: 6. Per the germline V gene, CDR1 is DFQATT and CDR2 is SNEGSKA (reference sequence). CDR3 size: 14 residues. CDR3 protein: CSARDWDREAGYTF. For the CDR3, the DNA is TGCAGTGCTAGAGATTGGGACAGGGAGGCTGGCTACACCTTC.

The V and J genes are TRBV27 and TRBJ2-7; 9 nucleotides match TRBD1. Germline V gene sequence: CDR1 MNHEY, CDR2 SMNVEV (reference sequence). This CDR3 comprises 14 residues. Trimming at V came to 7 bases and at J to 6 bases, leaving 10 bases not matched to a gene. This chain's CDR3 is CASTATGGAREQYF. The CDR3 bases are TGTGCCAGCACCGCGACAGGGGGTGCTCGCGAGCAGTACTTC.

The chain combines TRBV12-3 or TRBV12-4 with TRBJ2-7, with 12 bases lining up with TRBD2. CDR3 length: 15 amino acids. V shed 6 bases and J 6 bases; nucleotides not matched to a gene: 9. The CDR3 loop reads CASSPPSGGAVEQYF. The CDR3 DNA reads TGTGCCAGCAGCCCACCTAGCGGGGGGGCCGTCGAGCAGTACTTC.

This chain links TRBV6-2 or TRBV6-3 with TRBJ2-7; possibly TRBD1 for D (5 bases). V lost 4 bases and J 2 bases, leaving 12 bases between the germline ends. Germline values: CDR1 MNHEY, CDR2 SVGEGT. CDR3 length equals 14 residues. CDR3 in amino acids: CASSSSGNAYEQYF. Here the CDR3 DNA reads TGTGCCAGCAGTTCCTCAGGGAATGCCTACGAGCAGTACTTC.

The table lists this clonotype with a few counts. The J gene is TRBJ2-7, the V gene TRBV15; D remains ambiguous. CDR1 is LNHNV, CDR2 YYDKDF, per germline (reference sequence). The V end was cut by 2 bases, the J end by 3 bases, with 8 bases between. The CDR3 is 13 amino acids. The CDR3 loop is CATSRQFNYEQYF. The CDR3 bases are TGTGCCACCAGCAGACAATTCAACTACGAGCAGTACTTC.

This chain joins TRBV7-2 and TRBJ2-2; D not resolved. Germline lookup yields CDR1 SGHTA and CDR2 FQGNSA. V gave up 1 base and J gave up 4 bases, with 7 bases separating them. The length of the CDR3 is 14 residues. The CDR3 here is CASSLVAFTGELFF. CDR3 nucleotides: TGTGCCAGCAGCTTAGTTGCCTTCACCGGGGAGCTGTTTTTT.

The chain is built from TRBV20-1 and TRBJ1-3, with D maybe TRBD1 (6 bases). Trimming pared 5 bases from V and 0 bases from J, leaving 11 bases between. In germline, CDR1 is DFQATT, CDR2 SNEGSKA (reference sequence). This CDR3 has 14 amino acids. CDR3 bases: TGCAGTGCTGGAGGACAGAACTCTGGAAACACCATATATTTT. Amino acid sequence: CSAGGQNSGNTIYF.